Each of the 21 T cell receptor beta chains below was sequenced from the same sample in a study of T cell responses to AZD1222 COVID-19 vaccine. Produced via immunoSEQ multiplex PCR; TCRdb's table is partial and in-frame only. The data contain about 170,000 clones, around 87% of them singletons. Sequenced here: peripheral blood, sampled on day 0 of AZD1222 vaccination. Source of these receptors: an adult in good health.

CDR3 loop: CASSQEGTSGWETQYF. The CDR3, as DNA: TGTGCCAGCAGCCAAGAGGGGACTAGCGGGTGGGAGACCCAGTACTTC. J is TRBJ2-5 and V is TRBV4-2; 12 positions agree with TRBD2. Trimming cost V 0 bases and J 5 bases; bases outside gene matches: 4. The CDR3 sequence is 16 residues long. Germline loops: CDR1 LGHNA, CDR2 YNFKEQ.

The chain carries TRBV5-1 and TRBJ2-7; D unclear. V was trimmed by 0 bases and J by 2 bases, leaving 9 bases between them. Germline V CDR1 and CDR2: SGHRS, YFSETQ. The CDR3 is 14 amino acids. CDR3 sequence reads: CASSLEDPTYEQYF. CDR3 sequence (DNA): TGCGCCAGCAGCTTGGAGGACCCGACCTACGAGCAGTACTTC.

The chain joins TRBV30 to TRBJ1-1; D unclear. CDR1 is GTSNPN, CDR2 SVGIG, per germline (reference sequence). Trimming left V 0 bases short and J 2 bases short, with 7 bases between. This CDR3 is built from 13 residues. The CDR3 sequence: CAWSVAFNTEAFF. The CDR3 DNA reads TGTGCCTGGAGTGTGGCCTTTAACACTGAAGCTTTCTTT.

The rearrangement joins TRBV19 to TRBJ2-3; the D is unclear. Trimming stripped 5 bases from V and 5 bases from J, with 8 bases between. The CDR3 runs to 12 residues. Germline CDR1 and CDR2: LNHDA and SQIVND (reference sequence). DNA of the CDR3: TGTGCCAGTAGTCGACGGAAAGATACGCAGTATTTT. Protein sequence: CASSRRKDTQYF. Full variable domain (remainder filled in from reference TRBV19 and TRBJ2-3): DGGITQSPKYLFRKEGQNVTLSCEQNLNHDAMYWYRQDPGQGLRLIYYSQIVNDFQKGDIAEGYSVSREKKESFPLTVTSAQKNPTAFYLCASSRRKDTQYFGPGTRLTVL.

V and J are TRBV28 and TRBJ2-7; 11 nucleotides agree with TRBD1. Germline CDR1 MDHEN, CDR2 SYDVKM. This CDR3 contains 15 residues. V lost 5 bases, J lost 1 base, and 4 bases stayed unmatched. In nucleotides, the CDR3 is TGTGCCAGCAGTGGGACAGGGGGAAAGTCCTACGAGCAGTACTTC. It encodes CASSGTGGKSYEQYF. Drawing the rest from reference TRBV28 and TRBJ2-7, the complete variable domain is DVKVTQSSRYLVKRTGEKVFLECVQDMDHENMFWYRQDPGLGLRLIYFSYDVKMKEKGDIPEGYSVSREKKERFSLILESASTNQTSMYLCASSGTGGKSYEQYFGPGTRLTVT.

The V call is TRBV28, the J call TRBJ1-1; D is possibly TRBD1 (5 bases). Germline V CDR1 and CDR2: MDHEN, SYDVKM. V was cut by 5 bases and J by 4 bases, with 23 bases left in between. This CDR3 has 17 amino acids. The CDR3 coding sequence is TGTGCCAGCAGTCCGACGACCGTTCGTGGGGGGAGCACTGAAGCTTTCTTT. This translates into CASSPTTVRGGSTEAFF.

The CDR3 here is CASSNRQQGAHEKLFF. The DNA for the CDR3 is TGTGCCAGTAGTAACCGACAACAGGGGGCTCATGAAAAACTGTTTTTT. The V gene is TRBV19, the J gene TRBJ1-4, with 9 bases that match TRBD1. Germline-derived CDR1 and CDR2 are LNHDA and SQIVND (reference sequence). The CDR3 covers 16 residues. V lost 4 bases to trimming and J lost 6 bases; unmatched junction nucleotides: 9.

The chain carries TRBV11-2 and TRBJ2-1; no clear D. The germline V and J ends were trimmed by 2 bases and 5 bases, with 7 bases remaining between them. Per the germline V gene, CDR1 is SGHAT and CDR2 is FQNNGV. There are 13 residues in the CDR3. DNA of the CDR3: TGTGCCAGCAGCTTAAGAGGAAACAATGAGCAGTTCTTC. This encodes CASSLRGNNEQFF.

Details on this clone: Other nucleotide sequences from this sample produce the same CDR3. The rearrangement joins TRBV4-2 to TRBJ1-2; possibly TRBD1 for D (5 bases). This CDR3 is built from 14 residues. V lost 1 base and J lost 0, with 6 bases in between. Germline lookup yields CDR1 LGHNA and CDR2 YNFKEQ. CDR3 amino acids: CASSQGGANYGYTF. In DNA form, the CDR3 reads TGTGCCAGCAGCCAAGGAGGGGCTAACTATGGCTACACCTTC.

This clone has a single count. V usage is TRBV28 and J usage is TRBJ2-7, with D perhaps matching TRBD1 (7 bases). Germline values: CDR1 MDHEN, CDR2 SYDVKM. Trimming shortened V by 6 bases and J by 7 bases, and 16 bases separated the two germline ends. CDR3 length: 13 amino acids. In nucleotides, the CDR3 is TGTGCCAGCAGAGGAGGGGGCTCGGGTGAGCAGTACTTC. It translates to CASRGGGSGEQYF.

V is TRBV19 and J is TRBJ2-5, with D unresolved. Between the trimmed V and J ends, which lost 3 bases and 5 bases, there was a span of 10 bases. CDR3 length: 13 residues. Germline V gives CDR1 LNHDA, CDR2 SQIVND (reference sequence). CDR3 protein: CASSMTYSETQYF. The DNA for the CDR3 is TGTGCCAGTAGTATGACATATTCGGAGACCCAGTACTTC. Using reference TRBV19 and TRBJ2-5 for the parts outside the CDR3, the full variable domain is DGGITQSPKYLFRKEGQNVTLSCEQNLNHDAMYWYRQDPGQGLRLIYYSQIVNDFQKGDIAEGYSVSREKKESFPLTVTSAQKNPTAFYLCASSMTYSETQYFGPGTRLLVL.

This chain links TRBV18 with TRBJ2-1; D gene unclear. CDR1 is KGHSH and CDR2 is LQKENI in the germline V gene. CDR3 length: 15 amino acids. The V end was cut by 3 bases, the J end by 7 bases, with 16 bases between. Written as DNA, the CDR3 is TGTGCCAGCTCACCGCGGCTTGTAGAGCTGAATGAGCAGTTCTTC. It translates to CASSPRLVELNEQFF.

The chain recombines TRBV5-1 with TRBJ2-1, with a weak D call TRBD2 (7 bases). CDR3 length: 14 residues. CDR1 is SGHRS, CDR2 YFSETQ, per germline. V lost 4 bases and J 9 bases, leaving 17 bases between the germline ends. DNA of the CDR3: TGCGCCAGCAGCGGGGGGCGGGAGATTGGTGAGCAGTTCTTC. Translating it yields CASSGGREIGEQFF.

The V call is TRBV7-8, the J call TRBJ2-1, with D tentatively TRBD1 (5 bases). Trimming left V 4 bases short and J 9 bases short, with 13 bases between. The CDR3 is made up of 13 amino acids. The germline V gene encodes CDR1 SGHVS and CDR2 FQNEAQ. Written as DNA, the CDR3 is TGTGCCAGCAGCTCGCAGGGCTTGGGTGAGCAGTTCTTC. This codes for CASSSQGLGEQFF.

The rearrangement uses TRBV9 and TRBJ1-1; D ambiguous. This CDR3 has 14 residues. V gave up 0 bases and J gave up 12 bases, with 18 bases separating them. Germline V gene sequence: CDR1 SGDLS, CDR2 YYNGEE. The CDR3 DNA reads TGTGCCAGCAGCGTAGAGCCCTACGGTTCTGGGTCTTTCTTT. This translates into CASSVEPYGSGSFF. The complete variable domain, with remaining parts taken from reference TRBV9 and TRBJ1-1, reads DSGVTQTPKHLITATGQRVTLRCSPRSGDLSVYWYQQSLDQGLQFLIQYYNGEERAKGNILERFSAQQFPDLHSELNLSSLELGDSALYFCASSVEPYGSGSFFGQGTRLTVV.

The chain is built from TRBV6-1 and TRBJ2-3, with D tentatively TRBD2 (5 bases). Trimming removed 3 bases at V and 6 bases at J, with 13 bases between. CDR3 length: 14 residues. The V gene's germline CDR1 is MNHNS and CDR2 SASEGT. CDR3 bases: TGTGCCAGCAGTGACAGAGGGTTAGAGGATACGCAGTATTTT. As protein: CASSDRGLEDTQYF.

In DNA form, the CDR3 reads TGTGCCAGTAGTATTGGAGTGGGCAGGGGAATCCAAGAGACCCAGTACTTC. This gives the protein CASSIGVGRGIQETQYF. The genes are TRBV19 and TRBJ2-5; D is perhaps TRBD1 (6 bases). Germline lookup yields CDR1 LNHDA and CDR2 SQIVND (reference sequence). The CDR3 runs 17 residues. Trimming stripped 3 bases from V and 1 base from J, with 18 bases between.

The chain couples TRBV11-2 to TRBJ1-3; a possible D gene is TRBD1 (5 bases). The CDR3 has 19 amino acids. V was shortened by 7 bases and J by 2 bases, with 27 bases between the two germline ends. Per the germline V gene, CDR1 is SGHAT and CDR2 is FQNNGV. The CDR3 coding sequence is TGTGCCAGCACTATAAGGGGATTCTTGCGCGCTCGGCCTGGAAACACCATATATTTT. Its translation: CASTIRGFLRARPGNTIYF.

This chain's CDR3 is CAWSYGTNEQYF. The CDR3 nucleotides are TGTGCCTGGAGTTACGGGACCAATGAGCAGTACTTC. The chain has TRBV30 and TRBJ2-7; tentatively, D is TRBD1 or TRBD2 (5 bases each). The CDR3 sequence is 12 residues long. Germline V gene sequence: CDR1 GTSNPN, CDR2 SVGIG (reference sequence). Trimming pared 2 bases from V and 7 bases from J, leaving 12 bases between. Using reference TRBV30 and TRBJ2-7 for the parts outside the CDR3, the full variable domain is SQTIHQWPATLVQPVGSPLSLECTVEGTSNPNLYWYRQAAGRGLQLLFYSVGIGQISSEVPQNLSASRPQDRQFILSSKKLLLSDSGFYLCAWSYGTNEQYFGPGTRLTVT.

The chain employs TRBV29-1 and TRBJ2-5; D gene uncertain. Deletions cut 4 bases from V and 5 bases from J, with 11 bases between. This CDR3 spans 12 amino acids. The germline V gene encodes CDR1 SQVTM and CDR2 ANQGSEA. The CDR3 spells CSVAALGETQYF. CDR3 nucleotides: TGCAGCGTTGCCGCCCTCGGGGAGACCCAGTACTTC.

This chain connects TRBV5-1 to TRBJ1-1, with D perhaps matching TRBD1 (6 bases). The CDR3 is made up of 15 amino acids. Germline V CDR1 and CDR2: SGHRS, YFSETQ. Trimming took 0 bases from V and 5 from J, leaving 14 bases between them. CDR3 DNA sequence: TGCGCCAGCAGCTTGGAGGCCAGGGGATTGACTGAAGCTTTCTTT. Its translation is CASSLEARGLTEAFF.